This paragraph reports one TCR beta chain. In the original workflow: Amplification from reference gene primers served as the basis for estimated nucleated cell counts. TCRdb's table, derived via immunoSEQ multiplex PCR, lists solely in-frame clones and lacks some. V and J calls and clone size are given by that table; D and trimming were obtained from the DNA. Of 410,000 or so clones in the sample, about 89% were seen once. The CDR3 is 13 residues long. Germline values: CDR1 LGHNA, CDR2 YSLEER. Trimming pared 0 bases from V and 7 bases from J, leaving 7 bases between. Seattle's enrolled individuals joined amid active infection and were then monitored longitudinally. This sample is drawn from a study of blood T cell repertoires in COVID-19. Study information: The cDNA or gDNA used as material had been derived from T cells, B-cell-depleted T cells, or PBMCs.

This chain uses TRBV4-3 with TRBJ1-5; no firm D call. The sequenced sample was peripheral blood. The clonotype originates from a woman aged 40 to 49 with COVID-19, enrolled during active disease. CDR3 nucleotides: TGCGCCAGCAGCCAAGAAGGGAGACAGCCCCAGCATTTT. Its translation is CASSQEGRQPQHF.